Below are 13 T cell receptor beta chains sequenced from a single sample in a study of OX40 agonist ivuxolimab in advanced cancers. The table came from immunoSEQ multiplex PCR; TCRdb's copy has only in-frame clones and leaves some out. The sample lists approximately 45,000 clones, roughly 82% occurring once. This sample comprised CD4+ or CD8+ T cells sorted from blood, obtained in a trial of the OX40 agonist ivuxolimab. These receptors were taken from an adult with an advanced solid tumor such as melanoma, head and neck, liver or kidney cancer.

The rearrangement uses TRBV9 and TRBJ1-5, with 8 bases matching TRBD1. Germline-derived CDR1 and CDR2 are SGDLS and YYNGEE. V shed 2 bases and J 3 bases; nucleotides not matched to a gene: 1. The CDR3 has 14 residues. DNA for the CDR3: TGTGCCAGCAGCGTGGGACAGGCCAATCAGCCCCAGCATTTT. It encodes CASSVGQANQPQHF.

This chain joins TRBV27 and TRBJ1-2, with a tentative D call TRBD1 (5 bases). This CDR3 is 12 amino acids long. Trimming removed 8 bases at V and 5 bases at J, with 12 bases between. Germline CDR1 and CDR2: MNHEY and SMNVEV (reference sequence). The CDR3 coding sequence is TGTGCCAGCGCCGGGACCTCGTATGGCTACACCTTC. As protein: CASAGTSYGYTF.

The chain carries TRBV5-4 and TRBJ2-2, with TRBD1 as a possible D gene (5 bases). Trimming cost V 4 bases and J 2 bases, with 12 bases left between them. Germline lookup yields CDR1 SGHNT and CDR2 YYREEE (reference sequence). The CDR3 contains 15 residues. The CDR3 DNA reads TGTGCCAGCAGCGAACTCGACAGAAACACCGGGGAGCTGTTTTTT. Encoded protein: CASSELDRNTGELFF.

The CDR3 protein is CASSHARRTGSGANVLTF. For the CDR3, the DNA is TGTGCCAGCAGCCACGCACGCCGGACAGGGTCTGGGGCCAACGTCCTGACTTTC. The J gene is TRBJ2-6, the V gene TRBV7-6; TRBD1 matches 8 bases. The CDR3 has 18 amino acids. CDR1 and CDR2 (germline): SGHVS, FNYEAQ. The V segment lost 5 bases and the J segment 1 base; nucleotides outside the gene matches: 10.

This chain joins TRBV4-1 and TRBJ2-2; 9 bases map to TRBD1. J gave up 8 bases and V 3 bases, and 7 bases lay outside the gene matches. This CDR3 contains 15 residues. The germline V gene has CDR1 MGHRA and CDR2 YSYEKL. The CDR3 DNA reads TGCGCCAGCAGCCAGACGACAGGGGGTCCGGGGGAGCTGTTTTTT. It yields the protein CASSQTTGGPGELFF.

The chain recombines TRBV10-3 with TRBJ2-2; D unresolved. The CDR3 is 16 amino acids. The V and J ends lost 3 bases and 4 bases respectively, with 15 bases between them. Germline V gene sequence: CDR1 ENHRY, CDR2 SYGVKD. CDR3 nucleotides: TGTGCCATCAGTGAACCGGGTTACCCGTCCACCGGGGAGCTGTTTTTT. Translation gives CAISEPGYPSTGELFF.

The count of this clone is one. The genes are TRBV15 and TRBJ2-3; perhaps D is TRBD1 or TRBD2 (5 bases each). The CDR3 consists of 16 residues. Germline CDR1 reads LNHNV; CDR2 reads YYDKDF (reference sequence). The V gene lost 3 bases and the J gene lost 2 bases, with 15 bases spanning the gap. The CDR3 bases are TGTGCCACCAGCAGGGGCTCGGGACGCTACACAGATACGCAGTATTTT. Translation gives CATSRGSGRYTDTQYF.

The V and J genes are TRBV9 and TRBJ2-5; D ambiguous. Germline assignment: CDR1 SGDLS and CDR2 YYNGEE. Trimming removed 0 bases from V and 5 bases from J, with 14 bases in between. The CDR3 is 15 amino acids. CDR3 loop: CASSVDPGGRETQYF. The CDR3, as DNA: TGTGCCAGCAGCGTAGACCCGGGTGGAAGGGAGACCCAGTACTTC.

The CDR3 here is CASSLFRAPGAKNIQYF. Here the CDR3 DNA reads TGTGCCAGCAGTTTATTTCGGGCCCCAGGAGCCAAAAACATTCAGTACTTC. V gene TRBV27 combines with J gene TRBJ2-4; D remains ambiguous. The length of the CDR3 is 17 residues. Per the germline V gene, CDR1 is MNHEY and CDR2 is SMNVEV (reference sequence). V shed 1 base and J shed 0 bases, with 13 bases lying between them.

J is TRBJ1-5 and V is TRBV2, with D perhaps TRBD1 (5 bases). V lost 6 bases and J 3 bases, leaving 9 bases between the germline ends. The CDR3 has 13 amino acids. CDR1 SNHLY and CDR2 FYNNEI come from the germline V gene. DNA for the CDR3: TGTGCCAGCAGAGAACAGGACAATCAGCCCCAGCATTTT. Translated, it gives CASREQDNQPQHF.

The chain couples TRBV30 to TRBJ1-1; unclear D gene. Trimming stripped 5 bases from V and 2 bases from J, with 18 bases between. The CDR3 consists of 15 residues. CDR1 and CDR2 (germline): GTSNPN, SVGIG (reference sequence). The chain's CDR3 is CAWAPRAQLNTEAFF. CDR3 in DNA: TGTGCCTGGGCTCCTCGGGCACAGTTAAACACTGAAGCTTTCTTT.

This clone is categorized as medium-sized. This sequence joins TRBV19 and TRBJ1-4; no clear D gene. The ends were cut back, 0 bases at V and 13 bases at J, with 12 bases in the middle. Germline-derived CDR1 and CDR2 are LNHDA and SQIVND (reference sequence). CDR3 length: 13 amino acids. CDR3 DNA: TGTGCCAGTAGTATAGATCTCGGCCGGGGACTGTTTTTT. Protein product: CASSIDLGRGLFF. The full variable domain, its missing parts supplied by reference TRBV19 and TRBJ1-4, is DGGITQSPKYLFRKEGQNVTLSCEQNLNHDAMYWYRQDPGQGLRLIYYSQIVNDFQKGDIAEGYSVSREKKESFPLTVTSAQKNPTAFYLCASSIDLGRGLFFGSGTQLSVL.

This clone has a single count. This chain links TRBV6-5 with TRBJ2-1; 9 nucleotides agree with TRBD1. This CDR3 spans 15 amino acids. The J segment lost 4 bases and the V segment lost 5 bases, leaving 6 bases of the junction unmatched. Germline-derived CDR1 and CDR2 are MNHEY and SVGAGI. CDR3 sequence (DNA): TGTGCCAGCAGTCCTACAGGGGGCTATTACAATGAGCAGTTCTTC. Residues: CASSPTGGYYNEQFF.